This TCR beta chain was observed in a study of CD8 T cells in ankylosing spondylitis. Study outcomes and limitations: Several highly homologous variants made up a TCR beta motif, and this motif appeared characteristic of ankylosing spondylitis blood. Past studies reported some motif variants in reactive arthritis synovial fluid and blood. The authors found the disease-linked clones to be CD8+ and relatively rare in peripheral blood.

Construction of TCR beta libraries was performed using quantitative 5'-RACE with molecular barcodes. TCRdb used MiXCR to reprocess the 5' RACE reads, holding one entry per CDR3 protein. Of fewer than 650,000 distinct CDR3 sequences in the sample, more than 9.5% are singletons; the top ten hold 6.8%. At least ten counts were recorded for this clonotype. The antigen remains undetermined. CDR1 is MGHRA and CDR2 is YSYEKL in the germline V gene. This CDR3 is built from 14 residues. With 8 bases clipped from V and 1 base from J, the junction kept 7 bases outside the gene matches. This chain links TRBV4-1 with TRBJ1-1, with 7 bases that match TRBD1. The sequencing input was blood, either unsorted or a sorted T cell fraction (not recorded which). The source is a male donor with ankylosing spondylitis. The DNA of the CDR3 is TGCGCCAGCGCGACAGGGTTAAGGAACACTGAAGCTTTCTTT. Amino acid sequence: CASATGLRNTEAFF.